This entry describes one T cell receptor (beta chain). Its antigen is still unknown. Documented treatment: approximately 10-day PBMC culture with coronavirus spike peptide pools or control peptides (ViraFEST assay). ViraFEST used peptide pools to expand antigen-specific T cells, then sequenced TCRs. This entry comes from a study of vaccination and CD4 T cells after COVID-19. For the study at large: The study enrolled six male and four female convalescents, two of whom were Hispanic.

Once obtained from cultured CD4+ T cells, the DNA was sequenced using the Oncomine TCR Beta short-read assay. Investigators isolated genomic DNA from cultured CD4+ T cells. TCRdb itself ran the PCR reads through MiXCR, one entry per CDR3 protein. Counted here are about 25,000 distinct CDR3 sequences, roughly 40% occurring once; the ten biggest clones make up roughly 7.8%. Sequencing was done on a sample of CD4+ T cells from blood, cultured in vitro. The TCR originated in a human donor who had recovered from COVID-19.

The DNA of the CDR3 is TGTGCCAGCAGCCCACCCAGGGGCTATACGCAGTATTTT. This encodes CASSPPRGYTQYF. The chain links TRBV7-2 to TRBJ2-3; perhaps TRBD1 as D (6 bases). CDR1 is SGHTA, CDR2 FQGNSA, per germline. V lost 5 bases to trimming and J lost 7 bases, with 13 bases between them. The CDR3 is made up of 13 amino acids.